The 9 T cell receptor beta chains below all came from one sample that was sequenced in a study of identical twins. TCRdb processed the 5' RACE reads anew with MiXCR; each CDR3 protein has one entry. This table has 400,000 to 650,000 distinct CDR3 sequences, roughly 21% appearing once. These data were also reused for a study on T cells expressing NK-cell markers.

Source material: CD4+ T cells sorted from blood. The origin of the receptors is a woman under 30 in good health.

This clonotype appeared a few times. CDR3 DNA sequence: TGTGCCAGCAGCAAGACAGGGGCCCACTCTGGAAACACCATATATTTT. Translation: CASSKTGAHSGNTIYF. The chain combines TRBV6-1 with TRBJ1-3; TRBD1 matches at 8 bases. The CDR3 spans 16 residues. V dropped 6 bases and J dropped 0; count of bases not matched to a gene: 7. Germline values: CDR1 MNHNS, CDR2 SASEGT.

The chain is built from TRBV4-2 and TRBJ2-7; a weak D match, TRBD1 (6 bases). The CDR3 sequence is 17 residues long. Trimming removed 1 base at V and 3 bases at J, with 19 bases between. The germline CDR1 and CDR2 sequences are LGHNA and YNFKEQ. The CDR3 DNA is TGTGCCAGCAGCCAAGCGGTCGTAGCAGGGGTTGGCTACGAGCAGTACTTC. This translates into CASSQAVVAGVGYEQYF.

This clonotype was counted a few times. CDR3 protein: CASSLGQGAVVKFF. The DNA of the CDR3 is TGTGCCAGCAGTTTAGGACAAGGGGCGGTGGTCAAGTTCTTC. The rearrangement joins TRBV12-3 or TRBV12-4 to TRBJ2-1; weak D call: TRBD1 (5 bases). CDR3 size: 14 residues. Trimming cost V 1 base and J 14 bases, with 18 bases left between them.

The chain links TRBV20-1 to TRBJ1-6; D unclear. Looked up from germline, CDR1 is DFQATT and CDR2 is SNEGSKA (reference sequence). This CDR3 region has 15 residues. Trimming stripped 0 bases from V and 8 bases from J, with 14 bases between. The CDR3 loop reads CSAREIVPGDSPLHF. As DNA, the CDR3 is TGCAGTGCTAGAGAGATCGTTCCCGGGGATTCACCCCTCCACTTT.

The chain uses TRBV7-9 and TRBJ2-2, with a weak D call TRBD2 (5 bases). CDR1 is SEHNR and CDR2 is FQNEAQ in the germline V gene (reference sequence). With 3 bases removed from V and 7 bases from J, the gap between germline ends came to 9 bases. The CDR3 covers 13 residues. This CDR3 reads CASSFEGGGELFF. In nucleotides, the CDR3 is TGTGCCAGCAGCTTTGAGGGTGGCGGGGAGCTGTTTTTT.

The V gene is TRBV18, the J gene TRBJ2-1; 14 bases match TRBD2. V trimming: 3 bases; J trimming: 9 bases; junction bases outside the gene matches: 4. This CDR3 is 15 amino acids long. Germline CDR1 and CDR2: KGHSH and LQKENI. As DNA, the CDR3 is TGTGCCAGCTCACCGGGACTAGCGGGAGCTTCTGAGCAGTTCTTC. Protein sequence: CASSPGLAGASEQFF.

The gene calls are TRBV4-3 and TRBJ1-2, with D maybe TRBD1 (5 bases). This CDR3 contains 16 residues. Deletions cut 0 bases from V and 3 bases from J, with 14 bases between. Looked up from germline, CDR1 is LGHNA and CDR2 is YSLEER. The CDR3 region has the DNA TGCGCCAGCAGCCAAGAATACAGTCGGGGGGACTATGGCTACACCTTC. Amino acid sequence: CASSQEYSRGDYGYTF.

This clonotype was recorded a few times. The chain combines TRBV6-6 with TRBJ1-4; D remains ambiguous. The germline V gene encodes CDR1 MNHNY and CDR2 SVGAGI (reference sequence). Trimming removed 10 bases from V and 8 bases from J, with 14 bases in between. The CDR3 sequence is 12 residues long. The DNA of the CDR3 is TGTGCCACCCCAAGGTTAGGGGAAAAACTGTTTTTT. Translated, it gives CATPRLGEKLFF.

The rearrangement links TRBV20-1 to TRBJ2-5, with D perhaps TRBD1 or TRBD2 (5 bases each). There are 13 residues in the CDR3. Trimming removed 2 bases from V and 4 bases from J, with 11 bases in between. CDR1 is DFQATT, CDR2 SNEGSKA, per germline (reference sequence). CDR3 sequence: CSARKGGGETQYF. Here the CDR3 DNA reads TGCAGTGCTAGAAAGGGTGGGGGAGAGACCCAGTACTTC.